This T cell receptor (beta chain) derives from a study of cytomegalovirus exposure and HLA in healthy donors. Study results and caveats: Reportedly, fewer N-insertions than the approximately 610-donor mean appeared in an Asian-associated ancestry cluster in a later analysis.

V dropped 3 bases and J dropped 1; count of bases not matched to a gene: 9. Germline V gene data show CDR1 as LGHNA and CDR2 as YSLEER. This CDR3 comprises 17 residues. The study ran its PCR with 60 Vbeta and 13 Jbeta primers. This table comes from immunoSEQ multiplex PCR, and its TCRdb copy is limited to in-frame clones, with some not included. Among approximately 210,000 clones listed, roughly four fifths were seen once. Note on this clone: Its antigen is currently unknown.

This receptor was identified in a woman aged 25-40 years in good health and CMV-seropositive. Sequenced sample: PBMCs. J is TRBJ2-1 and V is TRBV4-3, with 7 positions matching TRBD2. The CDR3 DNA sequence: TGCGCCAGCAGCCAGGGTGGCGGGAGTGGATCCTACAATGAGCAGTTCTTC. Amino acid sequence: CASSQGGGSGSYNEQFF.